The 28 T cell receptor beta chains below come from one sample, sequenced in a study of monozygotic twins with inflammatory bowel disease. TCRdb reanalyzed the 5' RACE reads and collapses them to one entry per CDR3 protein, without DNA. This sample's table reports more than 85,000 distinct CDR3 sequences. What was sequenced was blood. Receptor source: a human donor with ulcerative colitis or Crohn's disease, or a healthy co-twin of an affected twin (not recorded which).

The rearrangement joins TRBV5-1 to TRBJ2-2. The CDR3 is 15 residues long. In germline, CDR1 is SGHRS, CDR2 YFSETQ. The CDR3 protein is CASSSDRRNTGELFF.

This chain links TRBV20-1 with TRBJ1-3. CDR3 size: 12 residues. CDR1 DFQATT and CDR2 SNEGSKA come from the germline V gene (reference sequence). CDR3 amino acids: CSASSSGNTIYF.

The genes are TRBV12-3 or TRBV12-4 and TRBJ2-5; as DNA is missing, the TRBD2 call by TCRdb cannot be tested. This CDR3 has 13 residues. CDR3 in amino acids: CASSGELAKTQYF.

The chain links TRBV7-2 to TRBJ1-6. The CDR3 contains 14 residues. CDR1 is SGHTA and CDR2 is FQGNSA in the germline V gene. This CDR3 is CASSLVADNSPLHF.

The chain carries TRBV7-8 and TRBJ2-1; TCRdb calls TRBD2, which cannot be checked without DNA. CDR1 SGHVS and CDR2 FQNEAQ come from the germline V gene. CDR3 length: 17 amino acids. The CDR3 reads CASSSSRAPGSYNEQFF.

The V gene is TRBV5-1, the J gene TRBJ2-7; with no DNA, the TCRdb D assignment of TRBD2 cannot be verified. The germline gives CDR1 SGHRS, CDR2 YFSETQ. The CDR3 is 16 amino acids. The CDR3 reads CASGPSGWPSGGEQYF.

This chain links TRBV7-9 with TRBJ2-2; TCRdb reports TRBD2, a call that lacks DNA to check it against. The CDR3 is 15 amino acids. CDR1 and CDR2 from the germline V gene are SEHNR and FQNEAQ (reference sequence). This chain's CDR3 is CASSFSRGNTGELFF.

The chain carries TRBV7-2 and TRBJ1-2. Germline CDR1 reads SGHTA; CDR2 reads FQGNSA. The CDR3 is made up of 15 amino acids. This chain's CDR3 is CASSFRTAGSYGYTF. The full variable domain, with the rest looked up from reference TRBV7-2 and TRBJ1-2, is GAGVSQSPSNKVTEKGKDVELRCDPISGHTALYWYRQSLGQGLEFLIYFQGNSAPDKSGLPSDRFSAERTGGSVSTLTIQRTQQEDSAVYLCASSFRTAGSYGYTFGSGTRLTVV.

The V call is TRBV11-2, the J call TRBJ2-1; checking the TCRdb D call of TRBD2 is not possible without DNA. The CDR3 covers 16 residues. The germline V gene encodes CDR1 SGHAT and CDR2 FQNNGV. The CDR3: CASSLPGTSYGGEQFF.

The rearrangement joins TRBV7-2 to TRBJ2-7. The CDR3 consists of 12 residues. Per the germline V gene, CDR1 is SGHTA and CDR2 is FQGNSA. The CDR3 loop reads CASSPSHYEQYF.

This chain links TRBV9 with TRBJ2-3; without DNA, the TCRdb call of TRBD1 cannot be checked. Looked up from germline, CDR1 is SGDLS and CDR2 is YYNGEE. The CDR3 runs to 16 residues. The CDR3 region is CASSLEIGTSTDTQYF.

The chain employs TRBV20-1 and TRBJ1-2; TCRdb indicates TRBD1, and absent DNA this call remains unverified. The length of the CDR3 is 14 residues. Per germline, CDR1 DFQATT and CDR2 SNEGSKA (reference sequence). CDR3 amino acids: CSASDWAGAYGYTF.

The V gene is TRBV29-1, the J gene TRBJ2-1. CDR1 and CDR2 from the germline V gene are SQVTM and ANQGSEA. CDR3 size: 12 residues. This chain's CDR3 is CSVLQGVNEQFF.

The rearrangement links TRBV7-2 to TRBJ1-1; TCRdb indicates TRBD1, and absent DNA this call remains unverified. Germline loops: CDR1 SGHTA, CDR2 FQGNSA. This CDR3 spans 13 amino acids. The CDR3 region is CASSESRQGEAFF.

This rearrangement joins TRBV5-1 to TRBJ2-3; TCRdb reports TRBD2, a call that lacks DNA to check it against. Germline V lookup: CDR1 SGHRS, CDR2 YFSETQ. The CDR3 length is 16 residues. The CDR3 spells CASSLSGRRAGDTQYF.

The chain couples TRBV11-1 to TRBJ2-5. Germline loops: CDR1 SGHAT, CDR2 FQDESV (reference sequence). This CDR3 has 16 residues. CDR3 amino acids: CASSPSLVEGQETQYF.

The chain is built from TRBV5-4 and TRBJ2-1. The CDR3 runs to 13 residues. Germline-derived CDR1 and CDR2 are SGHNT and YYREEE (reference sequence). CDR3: CASSFTTNNEQFF. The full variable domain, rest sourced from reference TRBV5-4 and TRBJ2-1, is ETGVTQSPTHLIKTRGQQVTLRCSSQSGHNTVSWYQQALGQGPQFIFQYYREEENGRGNFPPRFSGLQFPNYSSELNVNALELDDSALYLCASSFTTNNEQFFGPGTRLTVL.

The CDR3 loop reads CASSLLPSGANVLTF. The V call is TRBV5-6, the J call TRBJ2-6. This CDR3 region has 15 residues. Per germline, CDR1 SGHDT and CDR2 YYEEEE.

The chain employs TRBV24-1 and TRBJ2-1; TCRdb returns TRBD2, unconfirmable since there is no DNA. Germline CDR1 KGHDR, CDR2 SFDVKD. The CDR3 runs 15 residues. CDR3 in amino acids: CATSKRAFSYNEQFF.

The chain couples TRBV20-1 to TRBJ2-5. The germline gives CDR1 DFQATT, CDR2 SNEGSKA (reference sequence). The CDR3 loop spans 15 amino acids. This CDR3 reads CSARAFTTYQETQYF.

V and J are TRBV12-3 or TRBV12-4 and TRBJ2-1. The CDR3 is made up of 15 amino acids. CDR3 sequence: CASSFGSASYNEQFF.

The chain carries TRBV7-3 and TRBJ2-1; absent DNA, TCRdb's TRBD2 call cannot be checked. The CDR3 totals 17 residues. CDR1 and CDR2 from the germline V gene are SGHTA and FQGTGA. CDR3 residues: CASSLTMLDYSYNEQFF.

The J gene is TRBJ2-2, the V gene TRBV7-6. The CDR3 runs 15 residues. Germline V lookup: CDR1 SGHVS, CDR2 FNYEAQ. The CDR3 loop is CASSSFQTNTGELFF.

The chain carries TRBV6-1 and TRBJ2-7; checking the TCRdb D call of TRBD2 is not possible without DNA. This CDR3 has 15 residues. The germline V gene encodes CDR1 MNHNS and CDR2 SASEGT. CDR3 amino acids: CASSERRAADYEQYF.

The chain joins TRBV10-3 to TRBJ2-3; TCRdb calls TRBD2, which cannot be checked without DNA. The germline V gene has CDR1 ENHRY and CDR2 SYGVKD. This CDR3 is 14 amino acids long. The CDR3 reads CATTSVRDTDTQYF.

The CDR3 loop reads CASSNRGFNTEAFF. J is TRBJ1-1 and V is TRBV27; TCRdb's D gene call, TRBD1, goes unchecked for lack of DNA. The CDR3 is 14 amino acids. The germline V gene encodes CDR1 MNHEY and CDR2 SMNVEV (reference sequence).

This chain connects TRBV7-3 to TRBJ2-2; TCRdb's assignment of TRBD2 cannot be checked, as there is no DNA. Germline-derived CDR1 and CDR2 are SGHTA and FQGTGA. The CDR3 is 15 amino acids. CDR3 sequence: CASSPRDFGTGELFF.

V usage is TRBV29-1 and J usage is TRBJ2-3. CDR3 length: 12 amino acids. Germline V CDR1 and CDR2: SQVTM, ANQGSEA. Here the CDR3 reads CSVEVGTDTQYF.